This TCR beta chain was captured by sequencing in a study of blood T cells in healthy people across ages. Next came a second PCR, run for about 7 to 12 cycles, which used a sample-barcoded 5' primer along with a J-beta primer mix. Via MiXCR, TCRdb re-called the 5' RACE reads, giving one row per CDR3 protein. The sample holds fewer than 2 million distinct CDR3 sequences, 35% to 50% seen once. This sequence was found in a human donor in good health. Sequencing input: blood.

The CDR3 sequence is CASSQDFGRGSIEQYF. In DNA form, the CDR3 reads TGCGCCAGCAGCCAAGATTTTGGGCGGGGGAGTATTGAGCAGTACTTC. The rearrangement joins TRBV4-1 to TRBJ2-4; TRBD2 aligns across 7 bases. This CDR3 has 16 amino acids. Germline V lookup: CDR1 MGHRA, CDR2 YSYEKL. V dropped 0 bases and J dropped 13; count of bases not matched to a gene: 15.